This T cell receptor beta chain came from a study of Graves' ophthalmopathy and Graves' hyperthyroidism (dated by TCRdb to 2016 to 2019). In the study overall: Peripheral blood was collected at initial diagnosis, before any treatment. The study used signatures of the TCR beta repertoire to tell Graves' ophthalmopathy apart from Graves' hyperthyroidism and to predict which patients would progress to ophthalmopathy. In total, some 140 blood samples were TCR-sequenced: approximately 42 ophthalmopathy, some 75 hyperthyroidism and approximately 17 hyperthyroidism-to-ophthalmopathy patients. A discovery set of more than 90 patients (around 44 ophthalmopathy, 60 or so stable hyperthyroidism) was enrolled to explore V-J signatures distinguishing ophthalmopathy from hyperthyroidism. An independent validation cohort was composed of 18 hyperthyroidism patients and some 16 patients who later progressed from hyperthyroidism to ophthalmopathy. In roughly six hyperthyroidism patients, the T-cell repertoire of thyroid tissue was compared with the T-cell repertoire of blood. Following sampling, methimazole starting at 30 mg daily was administered to hyperthyroidism patients, and high-dose intravenous methylprednisolone was administered to ophthalmopathy patients. The approximately 95 discovery patients were divided at random into training and test sets in a 7:3 ratio. What the study reported, not specific to this receptor: No statistical method was used to set the sample size in advance, and the investigators knew which group each participant was assigned to. In validation, the model predicted ophthalmopathy progression with 55% to 71% sensitivity and about 77% specificity; some 13 predicted patients were CT-confirmed with GO in a median of approximately six months. The 13-signature model separated ophthalmopathy from stable hyperthyroidism with over 85% sensitivity and just under 84% specificity in cross-validation, and 80%/75% in the test set. Most expanded thyroid clonotypes with frequency above 0.001 were also detected in blood, suggesting blood repertoires may reflect the thyroid immune response.

The junction carries 9 bases between V and J, which are trimmed by 1 base and 2 bases respectively. The CDR3 covers 15 residues, taking in both the cysteine and the phenylalanine. The CDR3 DNA has 45 bases and is translated from base 1. Ophthalmopathy patients had moderately to severely active disease, Clinical Activity Score of at least 3, NOSPECS grade of at least 4, and disease duration under 3 months. Patients with other autoimmune diseases, uncontrolled infections, pregnancy or lactation were excluded. Clinical symptoms, serum thyroxine, TRAb, thyroid ultrasound and orbital computed tomography formed the basis of the diagnosis. Using Ficoll-Paque density gradient centrifugation, PBMCs were isolated from approximately 11 ml of fresh peripheral blood. Trizol reagent was used to extract the total RNA, and its quality was then checked on an Agilent 2100 Bioanalyzer. For repertoire sequencing, TCR beta CDR3 regions were amplified from RNA transcripts. The first round of RT-PCR was done with HTBI primers and the Qiagen OneStep RT-PCR kit, and was followed by a second round of multiplex PCR, then size selection and purification. The libraries underwent paired-end sequencing with 100 bp reads on an Illumina HiSeq2000. The study's own analysis went as follows. SOAPnuke was used to process the reads, removing any read that contained adapters or uncalled bases, had a mean Phred below 15, or lacked an exact match to the constant primer or identifier. COPE v1.2.5 was used to merge the high-quality paired reads. Clonotypes were defined as unique nucleotide sequences and were aligned to IMGT TRB V, D and J references using MiTCR v1.1. The analysis was limited to V-J combinations with a frequency above 0.0001, which together covered over 98% of repertoires. A TCR clonal expansion and chaos score per V-J combination was defined as the ratio of F50 clonal expansion to chaos observed in the TCRdist matrix. Features were reduced by Welch's t-statistics and random forest to around 13 V-J combinations, which fed a naive Bayes classifier. Thyroid-blood repertoire similarity was quantified with the Morisita-Horn index. In TCRdb, the public reads were trimmed at Q25 with fastp and aligned with MiXCR, with productive beta chains retained. Rows are unified per CDR3 protein, each entry keeping the most common DNA and genes. TCRdb assigned the V and J calls; the authors' analysis was not used. The sample data list 150,000 or so distinct CDR3 sequences, and under 40% of these were observed just once. About 6% of the sample rests with the top ten.

Comments on this clonotype: No antigen is known for it. Base qualities are missing; no much larger clone stands one base away.

This TCR derives from a woman in her 40s with Graves' ophthalmopathy. Donor details come from another sample of the same person, matched by shared clones. The V and J segments used are TRBV12-3 or TRBV12-4 and TRBJ1-3; perhaps TRBD1 is the D gene, with 5 bases matching. Sequences were obtained from peripheral blood. The nucleotide sequence is TGTGCCAGCAGTTTAGGGGGCCATGCTGGAAACACCATATATTTT. Protein translation: CASSLGGHAGNTIYF.